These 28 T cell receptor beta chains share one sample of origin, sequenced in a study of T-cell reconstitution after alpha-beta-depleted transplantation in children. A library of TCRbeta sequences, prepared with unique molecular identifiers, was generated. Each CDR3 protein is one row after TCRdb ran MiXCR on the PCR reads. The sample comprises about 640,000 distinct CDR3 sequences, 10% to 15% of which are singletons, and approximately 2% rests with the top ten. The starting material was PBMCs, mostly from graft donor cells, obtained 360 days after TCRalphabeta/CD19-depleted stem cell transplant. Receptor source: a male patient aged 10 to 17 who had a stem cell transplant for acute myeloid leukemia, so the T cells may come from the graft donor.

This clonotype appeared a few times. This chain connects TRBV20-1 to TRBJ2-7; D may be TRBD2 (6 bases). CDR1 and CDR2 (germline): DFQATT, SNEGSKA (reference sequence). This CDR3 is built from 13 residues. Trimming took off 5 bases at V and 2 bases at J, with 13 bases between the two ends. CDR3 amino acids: CSAWRGITYEQYF. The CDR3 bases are TGCAGTGCTTGGCGGGGCATAACCTACGAGCAGTACTTC.

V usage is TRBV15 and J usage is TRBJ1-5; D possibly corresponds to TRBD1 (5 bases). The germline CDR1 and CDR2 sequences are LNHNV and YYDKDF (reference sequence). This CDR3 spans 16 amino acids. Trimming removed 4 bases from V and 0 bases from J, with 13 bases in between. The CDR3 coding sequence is TGTGCCACCAGCAAGGCCCGGGGGAATAGCAATCAGCCCCAGCATTTT. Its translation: CATSKARGNSNQPQHF.

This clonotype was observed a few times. CDR3 nucleotide sequence: TGTGCCAGCAGCCCCACTAGCCTAAACACCGGGGAGCTGTTTTTT. It yields the protein CASSPTSLNTGELFF. This rearrangement joins TRBV7-2 to TRBJ2-2; tentative D call: TRBD2 (6 bases). Germline V gene lookup returns CDR1 SGHTA and CDR2 FQGNSA. V dropped 5 bases and J dropped 2 bases, with 12 bases sitting between them. CDR3 length: 15 residues.

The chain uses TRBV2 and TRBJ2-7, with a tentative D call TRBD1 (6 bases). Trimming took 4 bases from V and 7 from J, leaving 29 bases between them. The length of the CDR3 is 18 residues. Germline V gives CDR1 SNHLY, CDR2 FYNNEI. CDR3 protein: CASSGPRVRAQGVREQYF. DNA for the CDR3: TGTGCCAGCAGTGGGCCCCGGGTAAGGGCACAGGGTGTGAGAGAGCAGTACTTC.

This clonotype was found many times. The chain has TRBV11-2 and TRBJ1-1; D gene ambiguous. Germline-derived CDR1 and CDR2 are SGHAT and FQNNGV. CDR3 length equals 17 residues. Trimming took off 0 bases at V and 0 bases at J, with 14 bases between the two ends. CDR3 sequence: CASSLDLIPDMNTEAFF. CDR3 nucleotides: TGTGCCAGCAGCTTAGATCTTATACCTGACATGAACACTGAAGCTTTCTTT. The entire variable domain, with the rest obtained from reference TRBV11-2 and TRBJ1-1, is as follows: EAGVAQSPRYKIIEKRQSVAFWCNPISGHATLYWYQQILGQGPKLLIQFQNNGVVDDSQLPKDRFSAERLKGVDSTLKIQPAKLEDSAVYLCASSLDLIPDMNTEAFFGQGTRLTVV.

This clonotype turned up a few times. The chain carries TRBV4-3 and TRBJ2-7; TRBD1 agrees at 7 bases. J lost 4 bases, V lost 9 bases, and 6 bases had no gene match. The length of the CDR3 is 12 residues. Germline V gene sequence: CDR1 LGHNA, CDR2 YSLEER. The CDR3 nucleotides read TGCGCCAGTCACAGGGGCCGGTACGAGCAGTACTTC. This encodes CASHRGRYEQYF.

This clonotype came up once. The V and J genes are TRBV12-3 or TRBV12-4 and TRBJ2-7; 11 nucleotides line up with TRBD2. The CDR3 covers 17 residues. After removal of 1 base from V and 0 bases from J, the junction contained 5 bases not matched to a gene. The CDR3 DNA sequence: TGTGCCAGCAGTTTAGGGGTTAGCGGGAGGGCCTCCTACGAGCAGTACTTC. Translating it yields CASSLGVSGRASYEQYF.

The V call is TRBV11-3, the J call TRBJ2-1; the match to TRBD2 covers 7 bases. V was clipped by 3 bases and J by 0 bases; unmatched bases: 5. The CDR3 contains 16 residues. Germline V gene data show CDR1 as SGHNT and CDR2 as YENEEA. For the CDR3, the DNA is TGTGCCAGCAGCTTCACTAGCGAGAGCTCCTACAATGAGCAGTTCTTC. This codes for CASSFTSESSYNEQFF.

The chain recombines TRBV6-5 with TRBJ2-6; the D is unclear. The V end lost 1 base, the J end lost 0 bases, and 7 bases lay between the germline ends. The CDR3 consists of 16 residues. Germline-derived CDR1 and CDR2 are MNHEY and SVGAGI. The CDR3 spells CASSYFFGSGANVLTF. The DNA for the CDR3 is TGTGCCAGCAGTTACTTTTTCGGCTCTGGGGCCAACGTCCTGACTTTC.

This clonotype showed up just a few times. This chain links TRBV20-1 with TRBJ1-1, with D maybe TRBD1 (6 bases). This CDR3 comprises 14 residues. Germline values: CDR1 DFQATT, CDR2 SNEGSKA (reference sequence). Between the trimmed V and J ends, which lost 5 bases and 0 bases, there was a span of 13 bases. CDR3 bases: TGCAGTGCTTCAGGGGCCCGCATGAACACTGAAGCTTTCTTT. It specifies CSASGARMNTEAFF.

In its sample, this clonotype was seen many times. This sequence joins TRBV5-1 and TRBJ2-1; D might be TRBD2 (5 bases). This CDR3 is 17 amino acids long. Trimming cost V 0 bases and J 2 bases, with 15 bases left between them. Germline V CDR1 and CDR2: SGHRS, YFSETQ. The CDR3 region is CASSLDSLAPPYNEQFF. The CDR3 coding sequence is TGCGCCAGCAGCTTGGATAGCCTAGCTCCCCCCTACAATGAGCAGTTCTTC.

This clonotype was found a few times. CDR3 sequence reads: CSASKSGTGNGYTF. CDR3 bases: TGCAGTGCTAGCAAATCCGGGACAGGGAATGGCTACACCTTC. The gene calls are TRBV20-1 and TRBJ1-2; 9 nucleotides match TRBD1. The CDR3 runs to 14 residues. Germline V lookup: CDR1 DFQATT, CDR2 SNEGSKA (reference sequence). V lost 3 bases to trimming and J lost 6 bases; unmatched junction nucleotides: 8.

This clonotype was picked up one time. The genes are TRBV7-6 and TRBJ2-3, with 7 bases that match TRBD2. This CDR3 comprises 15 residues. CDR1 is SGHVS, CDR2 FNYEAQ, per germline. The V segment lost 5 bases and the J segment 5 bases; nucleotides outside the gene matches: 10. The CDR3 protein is CASSPRAGTRDTQYF. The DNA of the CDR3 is TGTGCCAGCAGCCCGAGAGCGGGAACGAGAGATACGCAGTATTTT.

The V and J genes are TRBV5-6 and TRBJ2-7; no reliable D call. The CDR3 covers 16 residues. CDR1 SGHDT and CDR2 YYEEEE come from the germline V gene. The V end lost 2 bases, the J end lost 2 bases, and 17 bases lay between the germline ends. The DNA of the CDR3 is TGTGCCAGCAGCTTCCGGGTGATAGGCTCTACCTACGAGCAGTACTTC. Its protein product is CASSFRVIGSTYEQYF.

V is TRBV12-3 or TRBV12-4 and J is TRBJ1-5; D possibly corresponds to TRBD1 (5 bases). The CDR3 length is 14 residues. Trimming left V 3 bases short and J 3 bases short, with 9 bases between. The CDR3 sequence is CASSFRQINQPQHF. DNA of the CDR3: TGTGCCAGCAGTTTCAGACAGATCAATCAGCCCCAGCATTTT.

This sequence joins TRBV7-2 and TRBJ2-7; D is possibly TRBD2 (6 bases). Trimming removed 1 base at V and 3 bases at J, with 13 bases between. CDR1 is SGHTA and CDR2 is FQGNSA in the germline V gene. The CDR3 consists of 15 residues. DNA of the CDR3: TGTGCCAGCAGCTTAGGGCTAGCGCCGAACTACGAGCAGTACTTC. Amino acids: CASSLGLAPNYEQYF.

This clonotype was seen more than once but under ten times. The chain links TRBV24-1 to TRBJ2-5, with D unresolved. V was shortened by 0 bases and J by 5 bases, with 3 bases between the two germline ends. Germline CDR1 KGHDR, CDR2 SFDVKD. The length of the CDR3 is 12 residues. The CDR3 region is CATSDLSETQYF. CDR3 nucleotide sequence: TGTGCCACCAGTGATTTGTCCGAGACCCAGTACTTC.

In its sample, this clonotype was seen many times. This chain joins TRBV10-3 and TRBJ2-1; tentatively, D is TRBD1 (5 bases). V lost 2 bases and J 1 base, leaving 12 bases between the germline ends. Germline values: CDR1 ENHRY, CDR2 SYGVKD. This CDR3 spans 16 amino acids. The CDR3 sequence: CAISESRGLSYNEQFF. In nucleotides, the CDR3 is TGTGCCATCAGTGAGAGTAGGGGTTTGTCCTACAATGAGCAGTTCTTC.

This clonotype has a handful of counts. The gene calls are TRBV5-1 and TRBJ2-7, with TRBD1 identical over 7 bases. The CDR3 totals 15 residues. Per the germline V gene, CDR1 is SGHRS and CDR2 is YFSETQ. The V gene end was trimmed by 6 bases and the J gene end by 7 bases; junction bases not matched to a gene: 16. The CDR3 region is CASTQRDRALDEQYF. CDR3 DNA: TGCGCCAGCACCCAAAGAGACAGGGCCCTCGATGAGCAGTACTTC.

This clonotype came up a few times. CDR3 sequence (DNA): TGCAGTGCTAGAGATATGCAGGGTCAAGAGACCCAGTACTTC. Protein: CSARDMQGQETQYF. The chain couples TRBV20-1 to TRBJ2-5; TRBD1 might be the D (5 bases). This CDR3 comprises 14 residues. The ends were cut back, 0 bases at V and 2 bases at J, with 10 bases in the middle. CDR1 and CDR2 from the germline V gene are DFQATT and SNEGSKA (reference sequence).

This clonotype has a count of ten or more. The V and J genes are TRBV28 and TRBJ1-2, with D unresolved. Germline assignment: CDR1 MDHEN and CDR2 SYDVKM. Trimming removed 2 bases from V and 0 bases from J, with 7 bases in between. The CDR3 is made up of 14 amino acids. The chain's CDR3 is CASSLVEANYGYTF. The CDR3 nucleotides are TGTGCCAGCAGTTTAGTCGAAGCTAACTATGGCTACACCTTC.

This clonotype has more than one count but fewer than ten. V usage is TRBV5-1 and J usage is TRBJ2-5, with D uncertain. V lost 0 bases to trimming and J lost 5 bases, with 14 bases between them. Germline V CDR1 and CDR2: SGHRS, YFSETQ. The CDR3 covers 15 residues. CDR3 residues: CASSLGGSQGETQYF. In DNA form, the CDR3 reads TGCGCCAGCAGCTTGGGGGGATCGCAAGGCGAGACCCAGTACTTC.

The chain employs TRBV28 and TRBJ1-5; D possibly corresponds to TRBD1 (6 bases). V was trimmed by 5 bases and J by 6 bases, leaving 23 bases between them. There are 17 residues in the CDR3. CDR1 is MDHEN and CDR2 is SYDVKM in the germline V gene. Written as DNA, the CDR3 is TGTGCCAGCAGTCCCCGAAGTGTGGGGGCGGTAAGTCAGCCCCAGCATTTT. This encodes CASSPRSVGAVSQPQHF.

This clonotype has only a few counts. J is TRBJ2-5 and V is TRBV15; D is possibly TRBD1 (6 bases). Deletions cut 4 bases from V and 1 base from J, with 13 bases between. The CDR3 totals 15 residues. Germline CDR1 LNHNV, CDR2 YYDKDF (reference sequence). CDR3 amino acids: CATSTRQVSQETQYF. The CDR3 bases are TGTGCCACCAGCACCAGACAGGTTAGCCAAGAGACCCAGTACTTC.

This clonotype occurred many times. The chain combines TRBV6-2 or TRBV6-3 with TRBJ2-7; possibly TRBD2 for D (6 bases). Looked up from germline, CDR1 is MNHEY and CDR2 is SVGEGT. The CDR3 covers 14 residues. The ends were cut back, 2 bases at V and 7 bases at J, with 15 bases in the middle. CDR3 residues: CASSYGTLTQEQYF. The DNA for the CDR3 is TGTGCCAGCAGTTACGGGACTCTGACCCAAGAGCAGTACTTC.

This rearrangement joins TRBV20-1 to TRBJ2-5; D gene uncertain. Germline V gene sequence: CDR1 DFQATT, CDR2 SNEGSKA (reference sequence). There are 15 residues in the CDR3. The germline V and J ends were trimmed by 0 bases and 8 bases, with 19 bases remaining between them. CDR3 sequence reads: CSARDGVSVSETQYF. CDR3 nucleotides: TGCAGTGCTAGAGATGGGGTCAGTGTTTCTGAAACCCAGTACTTC.

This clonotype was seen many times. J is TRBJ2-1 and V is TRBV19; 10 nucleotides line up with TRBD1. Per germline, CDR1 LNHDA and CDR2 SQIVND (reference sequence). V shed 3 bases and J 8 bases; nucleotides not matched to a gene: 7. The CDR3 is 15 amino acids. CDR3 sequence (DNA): TGTGCCAGTAGTATTTGGGACAGGGGTGGTCATGAGCAGTTCTTC. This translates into CASSIWDRGGHEQFF.

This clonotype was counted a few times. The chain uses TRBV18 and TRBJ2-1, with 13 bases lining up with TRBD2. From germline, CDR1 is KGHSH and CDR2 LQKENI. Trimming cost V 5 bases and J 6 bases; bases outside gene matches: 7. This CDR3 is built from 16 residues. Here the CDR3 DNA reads TGTGCCAGCTCAGCAAGACTAGCGGGAGGCCCCAATGAGCAGTTCTTC. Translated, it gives CASSARLAGGPNEQFF.